Listed below are T cell receptor beta chains from one sample, sequenced in a study of CD8+CD57+ T cells in acquired aplastic anemia. TCRdb itself ran the reads through MiXCR, one entry per CDR3 protein. The data show some 180,000 distinct CDR3 sequences, about 44% seen once. The specimen sequenced was sorted CD4+, CD8+, or CD8+CD57+ T cells (not recorded which) from PBMCs. Every receptor here comes from a human donor with aplastic anemia. The CDR3 runs from the conserved cysteine through the conserved F or W. D genes are given only for firm matches. Part of the rows lack a size; the others show once, few, many or a class for expanded clones.

V	size	J	D	CDR3	DNA
TRBV5-1	many	TRBJ2-1	-	CASRPRGSPYNEQFF	TGCGCCAGCAGGCCACGGGGGTCCCCCTACAATGAGCAGTTCTTC
TRBV5-1	many	TRBJ1-6	-	CASSLANRGNSPLHF	TGCGCCAGCAGCTTGGCCAACAGAGGTAATTCACCCCTCCACTTT
TRBV25-1	-	TRBJ1-2	-	CASSSDQVDGYTF	TGTGCCAGCAGTTCCGACCAGGTGGATGGCTACACCTTC
TRBV15	few	TRBJ1-1	-	CATSRGSHQDLNTEAFF	TGTGCCACCAGCAGAGGTTCGCACCAGGACCTGAACACTGAAGCTTTCTTT
TRBV24-1	many	TRBJ1-2	TRBD1	CATSRGQGVLNYGYTF	TGTGCCACTTCGAGGGGACAGGGGGTATTAAACTATGGCTACACCTTC
TRBV25-1	-	TRBJ2-7	-	CASGGSSYEQYF	TGTGCCAGCGGGGGGAGCTCCTACGAGCAGTACTTC
TRBV20-1	-	TRBJ1-4	-	CSARRVATNEKLFF	TGCAGTGCCCGCCGTGTAGCAACTAATGAAAAACTGTTTTTT
TRBV9	many	TRBJ2-1	-	CASSLRVEIYNEQFF	TGTGCCAGCAGCCTCCGGGTGGAGATCTACAATGAGCAGTTCTTC
TRBV12-3/TRBV12-4	many	TRBJ1-5	TRBD1	CATRGTGGAQPQHF	TGTGCCACCCGGGGGACAGGGGGAGCTCAGCCCCAGCATTTT
TRBV7-9	-	TRBJ2-7	-	CTSSSRAYEQYF	TGTACCAGCAGCTCGAGGGCCTACGAGCAGTACTTC
TRBV20-1	-	TRBJ2-1	TRBD1	CSVKAQGTNEQFF	TGCAGTGTTAAAGCACAGGGGACGAATGAGCAGTTCTTC
TRBV9	many	TRBJ2-1	-	CASSVANEQFF	TGTGCCAGCAGCGTAGCTAATGAGCAGTTCTTC
TRBV10-2	-	TRBJ2-1	-	CASSATGPNNEQFF	TGCGCCAGCAGTGCTACCGGGCCCAACAATGAGCAGTTCTTC
TRBV20-1	-	TRBJ2-7	TRBD1	CSASVGQRTYEQYF	TGCAGTGCTAGTGTGGGACAGCGTACCTACGAGCAGTACTTC
TRBV7-9	-	TRBJ2-2	-	CASSVDGELFF	TGTGCCAGCAGCGTAGATGGGGAGCTGTTTTTT
TRBV2	-	TRBJ1-6	TRBD1	CASSWDRDSPLHF	TGTGCCAGCAGTTGGGACAGGGATTCACCCCTCCACTTT
TRBV14	-	TRBJ1-2	-	CASSVGTNYGYTF	TGTGCCAGCAGCGTCGGGACAAACTATGGCTACACCTTC
TRBV9	-	TRBJ2-1	TRBD2	CASSAGTSGGVSEQFF	TGTGCCAGCAGTGCTGGGACAAGCGGGGGGGTAAGTGAGCAGTTCTTC
TRBV5-1	-	TRBJ2-7	-	CASNLGDYEQYF	TGCGCCAGCAACTTGGGGGACTACGAGCAGTACTTC
TRBV25-1	-	TRBJ2-7	-	CASSPLGGFNEQYF	TGTGCCAGCAGTCCCCTAGGGGGTTTCAACGAGCAGTACTTC
TRBV5-1	many	TRBJ1-6	-	CASSSDIFYNSPLHF	TGCGCCAGCAGCTCTGACATTTTCTATAATTCACCCCTCCACTTT
TRBV2	many	TRBJ2-3	-	CASRYERYTDTQYF	TGTGCCAGCAGGTACGAGCGCTACACAGATACGCAGTATTTT
TRBV6-1	-	TRBJ2-1	-	CASSPSTRYIDNEQFF	TGTGCCAGCAGTCCGTCGACTCGGTATATCGACAATGAGCAGTTCTTC
TRBV19	many	TRBJ2-2	TRBD2	CATAGTINTGELFF	TGTGCCACCGCCGGGACTATAAACACCGGGGAGCTGTTTTTT
TRBV14	many	TRBJ2-3	-	CASSPGVLGDTQYF	TGTGCCAGCAGCCCCGGGGTCTTAGGAGATACGCAGTATTTT
TRBV5-1	many	TRBJ2-1	TRBD2	CASNPTTSGEPDEQFF	TGCGCCAGCAACCCGACGACTAGCGGGGAACCGGATGAGCAGTTCTTC
TRBV6-5	many	TRBJ2-7	-	CASSYFVAVSYEQYF	TGTGCCAGCAGTTACTTTGTGGCAGTCTCCTACGAGCAGTACTTC